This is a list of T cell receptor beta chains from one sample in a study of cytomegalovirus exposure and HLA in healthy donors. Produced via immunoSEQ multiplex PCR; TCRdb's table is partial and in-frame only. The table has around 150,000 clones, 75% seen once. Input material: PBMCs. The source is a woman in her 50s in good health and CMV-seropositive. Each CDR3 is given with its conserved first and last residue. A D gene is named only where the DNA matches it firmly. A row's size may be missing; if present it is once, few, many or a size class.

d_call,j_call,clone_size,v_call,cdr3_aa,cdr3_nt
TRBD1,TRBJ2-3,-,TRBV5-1,CASSLTTGTVRTDTQYF,TGCGCCAGCAGCTTGACCACCGGGACAGTAAGAACAGATACGCAGTATTTT
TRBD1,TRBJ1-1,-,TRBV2,CASSSGDRGTEAFF,TGTGCCAGCAGCTCCGGCGACAGGGGTACTGAAGCTTTCTTT
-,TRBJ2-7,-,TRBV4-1,CASSQIQGLVSQYF,TGCGCCAGCAGCCAAATCCAGGGTTTAGTTAGTCAGTACTTC
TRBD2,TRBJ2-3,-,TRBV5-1,CASSSGLAGGRGTDTQYF,TGCGCCAGCAGCTCCGGACTAGCGGGGGGGCGAGGCACAGATACGCAGTATTTT
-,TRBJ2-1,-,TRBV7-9,CASSLEGGYNEQFF,TGTGCCAGCAGCTTAGAGGGGGGGTACAATGAGCAGTTCTTC
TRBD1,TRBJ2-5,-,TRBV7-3,CASSLEGAKTQYF,TGTGCCAGCAGCTTAGAGGGGGCGAAGACCCAGTACTTC
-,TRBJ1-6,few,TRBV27,CASSGSWGPNSPLHF,TGTGCCAGCAGTGGGAGCTGGGGGCCCAATTCACCCCTCCACTTT
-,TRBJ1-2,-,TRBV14,CASSQDLRGDYGYTF,TGTGCCAGCAGCCAAGATCTAAGGGGCGACTATGGCTACACCTTC
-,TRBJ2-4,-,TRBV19,CASSITNTGVWGIQYF,TGTGCCAGTAGTATAACGAACACAGGTGTTTGGGGCATTCAGTACTTC
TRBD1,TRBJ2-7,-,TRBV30,CAWSGTGWEQYF,TGTGCCTGGAGTGGGACAGGGTGGGAGCAGTACTTC
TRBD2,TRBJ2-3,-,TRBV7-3,CASSLLAGVGDTQYF,TGTGCCAGCAGCTTACTAGCGGGGGTGGGAGATACGCAGTATTTT
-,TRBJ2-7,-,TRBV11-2,CASRVGGSYEQYF,TGTGCCAGCAGGGTCGGGGGTTCCTACGAGCAGTACTTC
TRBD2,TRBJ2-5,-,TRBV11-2,CASSHLAGEGTQYF,TGTGCCAGCAGCCACCTAGCGGGGGAGGGGACCCAGTACTTC
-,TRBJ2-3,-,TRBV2,CASSENGMSTDTQYF,TGTGCCAGCAGTGAGAATGGCATGAGCACAGATACGCAGTATTTT
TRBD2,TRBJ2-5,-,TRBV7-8,CASSLGLSGSQETQYF,TGTGCCAGCAGCCTGGGACTAAGCGGGAGCCAAGAGACCCAGTACTTC
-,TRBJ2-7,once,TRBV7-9,CASSSPQVSYEQYF,TGTGCCAGCAGCTCGCCCCAGGTCTCCTACGAGCAGTACTTC
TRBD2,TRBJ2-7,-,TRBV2,CASSIASGATFEQYF,TGTGCCAGCAGTATCGCTAGCGGGGCTACGTTTGAGCAGTACTTC
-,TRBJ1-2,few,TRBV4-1,CASSQVGDYGYTF,TGCGCCAGCAGCCAAGTCGGGGACTATGGCTACACCTTC